The 30 T cell receptor beta chains reported below all come from one sample, sequenced in a study of regulatory T cells in long-lasting Graves disease. The time point: newly diagnosed GD, antithyroid drugs for less than 3 months. Researchers made the TCR library from RNA that was extracted from PBMCs. Libraries of TCR beta came from iRepertoire HTBI primers plus Arm-PCR of CDR3 regions. TCRdb redid the calling of the multiplex PCR reads with MiXCR, one entry per CDR3 protein. This sample carries approximately 300,000 distinct CDR3 sequences, about 18% of them seen once, and the ten largest clones take around 37%. This sample comprised peripheral blood mononuclear cells (PBMCs), obtained at new diagnosis, from a patient treated with antithyroid drugs. These receptors all come from a female donor with Graves disease.

For this clonotype: This may arise from a read error, as a much more abundant clone is one base away. The rearrangement uses TRBV6-5 and TRBJ1-5, with D uncertain. The CDR3 sequence is 13 residues long. Per the germline V gene, CDR1 is MNHEY and CDR2 is SVGAGI. CDR3 loop: CAISLGTDQPQHF. CDR3 sequence (DNA): TGTGCCATCAGTTTAGGAACGGATCAGCCCCAGCATTTT.

This clonotype has just a few counts. The chain joins TRBV20-1 to TRBJ2-1; TRBD2 matches 14 bases. V lost 5 bases and J lost 7; bases outside the gene matches: 7. This CDR3 contains 15 residues. Germline loops: CDR1 DFQATT, CDR2 SNEGSKA (reference sequence). CDR3 DNA: TGCAGTGCTCCCGGACTAGCGGGAGGAGAAAATGAGCAGTTCTTC. Protein sequence: CSAPGLAGGENEQFF.

This clonotype occurred many times. V and J are TRBV19 and TRBJ2-2, with D tentatively TRBD2 (5 bases). V lost 1 base to trimming and J lost 0 bases, with 9 bases between them. The CDR3 spans 16 residues. The germline CDR1 and CDR2 sequences are LNHDA and SQIVND (reference sequence). The CDR3 here is CASSIVSGANTGELFF. CDR3 nucleotide sequence: TGTGCCAGTAGTATAGTATCCGGGGCGAACACCGGGGAGCTGTTTTTT.

This clonotype came up a few times. This sequence joins TRBV7-6 and TRBJ1-6, with D hard to call. Germline V gene sequence: CDR1 SGHVS, CDR2 FNYEAQ. The CDR3 extends over 13 amino acids. Trimming stripped 4 bases from V and 8 bases from J, with 9 bases between. The CDR3 DNA sequence: TGTGCCAGCAGCTCCCAGAGGGATTCACCCCTCCACTTT. As protein: CASSSQRDSPLHF.

This clonotype has at least ten counts. The rearrangement joins TRBV27 to TRBJ2-2; tentatively, D is TRBD1 or TRBD2 (5 bases each). V was clipped by 6 bases and J by 6 bases, with 23 bases between them. This CDR3 has 17 amino acids. Germline V CDR1 and CDR2: MNHEY, SMNVEV (reference sequence). Here the CDR3 DNA reads TGTGCCAGCAGCCGGGACCCAGTGGCCCTCAACGCCGGGGAGCTGTTTTTT. As protein: CASSRDPVALNAGELFF.

About this clonotype itself: Since a much larger clone is just one base distant, this may be a read error. The rearrangement joins TRBV29-1 to TRBJ2-2; D may match TRBD1 or TRBD2 (5 bases each). CDR3 length: 13 residues. V dropped 6 bases and J dropped 7 bases, with 15 bases sitting between them. Germline V lookup: CDR1 SQVTM, CDR2 ANQGSEA. CDR3 region: CSVVGVQGGELFF. CDR3 coding DNA: TGCAGCGTGGTGGGAGTTCAGGGCGGGGAGCTGTTTTTT.

This clonotype was recorded at least ten times. The rearrangement uses TRBV6-1 and TRBJ1-4; a possible D gene is TRBD1 (5 bases). V was shortened by 7 bases and J by 0 bases, with 15 bases between the two germline ends. Germline V gives CDR1 MNHNS, CDR2 SASEGT. The CDR3 contains 16 residues. This CDR3 is CASTPRGSATNEKLFF. The DNA of the CDR3 is TGTGCCAGCACTCCGAGGGGAAGCGCAACTAATGAAAAACTGTTTTTT.

This clonotype has at least ten counts. The chain has TRBV19 and TRBJ2-7, with 10 nucleotides matching TRBD2. Germline trimming cut 5 bases from V and 4 bases from J; bases unmatched to any gene: 2. This CDR3 is built from 13 residues. CDR1 and CDR2 (germline): LNHDA, SQIVND (reference sequence). The DNA of the CDR3 is TGTGCCAGTAGTGAGCGGGAGGGTTACGAGCAGTACTTC. Translation gives CASSEREGYEQYF.

This clonotype was counted ten times or more. CDR3 amino acids: CASSSTSPNTGELFF. DNA of the CDR3: TGTGCCAGCTCATCGACTAGCCCGAACACCGGGGAGCTGTTTTTT. The chain has TRBV18 and TRBJ2-2, with 7 positions matching TRBD2. V lost 5 bases, J lost 0 bases, and 3 bases stayed unmatched. Germline CDR1 reads KGHSH; CDR2 reads LQKENI. This CDR3 region has 15 residues.

This clonotype was detected ten times or more. The chain joins TRBV7-2 to TRBJ2-1; either TRBD1 or TRBD2 may fit D (5 bases each). The CDR3 runs 13 residues. Germline V gives CDR1 SGHTA, CDR2 FQGNSA. Deletions cut 1 base from V and 12 bases from J, with 13 bases between. CDR3: CASSLEARERQFF. As DNA, the CDR3 is TGTGCCAGCAGCTTAGAAGCCAGGGAGAGGCAGTTCTTC.

This clonotype was detected only a few times. The J gene is TRBJ1-1, the V gene TRBV5-1; weak D call: TRBD1 (5 bases). The CDR3 is made up of 14 amino acids. V gave up 4 bases and J gave up 6 bases, with 16 bases separating them. Germline CDR1 reads SGHRS; CDR2 reads YFSETQ. CDR3 sequence: CASSTEGTLAEAFF. The CDR3 DNA follows: TGCGCCAGCAGCACCGAGGGGACTCTCGCTGAAGCTTTCTTT.

The gene calls are TRBV20-1 and TRBJ2-5, with unresolved D. V was trimmed by 3 bases and J by 5 bases, leaving 7 bases between them. The germline V gene encodes CDR1 DFQATT and CDR2 SNEGSKA (reference sequence). The CDR3 is 11 residues long. Here the CDR3 DNA reads TGCAGTGCTAGCGTTGGGGAGACCCAGTACTTC. This sequence encodes CSASVGETQYF.

J is TRBJ1-4 and V is TRBV28, with a possible D match to TRBD1 (5 bases). The V gene's germline CDR1 is MDHEN and CDR2 SYDVKM. This CDR3 is 14 amino acids long. With 8 bases removed from V and 8 bases from J, the gap between germline ends came to 18 bases. The CDR3 spells CASRRSFGGEKLFF. The CDR3 DNA follows: TGTGCCAGCCGACGGAGTTTCGGGGGGGAAAAACTGTTTTTT. The full variable domain, rest sourced from reference TRBV28 and TRBJ1-4, is DVKVTQSSRYLVKRTGEKVFLECVQDMDHENMFWYRQDPGLGLRLIYFSYDVKMKEKGDIPEGYSVSREKKERFSLILESASTNQTSMYLCASRRSFGGEKLFFGSGTQLSVL.

Comment on this clonotype: A much larger clone sits a single nucleotide away, making a read error possible. This sequence joins TRBV7-9 and TRBJ1-4; D is undetermined. Germline V CDR1 and CDR2: SEHNR, FQNEAQ (reference sequence). This CDR3 has 13 amino acids. This CDR3 is CASTPLIVEKLLF. As DNA, the CDR3 is TGTGCCAGCACCCCTCTGATTGTTGAAAAACTGCTTTTT.

This clonotype has at least ten counts. The chain recombines TRBV10-3 with TRBJ1-2; D perhaps matches TRBD1 (6 bases). The CDR3 is 16 amino acids. Germline lookup yields CDR1 ENHRY and CDR2 SYGVKD. With 1 base removed from V and 1 base from J, the gap between germline ends came to 13 bases. CDR3 loop: CAISELRDTNNYGYTF. The CDR3 bases are TGTGCCATCAGTGAGTTGAGGGACACAAATAACTATGGCTACACCTTC.

This chain links TRBV28 with TRBJ2-1; 10 bases match TRBD2. V lost 5 bases and J lost 10; bases outside the gene matches: 8. The CDR3 is 14 amino acids. Germline CDR1 and CDR2: MDHEN and SYDVKM. The DNA for the CDR3 is TGTGCCAGCAGTCTACTAGCGGGACTAGGGGAGCAGTTCTTC. Translating gives CASSLLAGLGEQFF.

This clonotype was found many times. The chain's CDR3 is CASKSRPYEQYF. Written as DNA, the CDR3 is TGTGCCAGCAAATCCCGGCCCTACGAGCAGTACTTC. The gene calls are TRBV6-1 and TRBJ2-7, with D hard to call. V was cut by 7 bases and J by 2 bases, with 9 bases left in between. The CDR3 contains 12 residues. The germline CDR1 and CDR2 sequences are MNHNS and SASEGT.

This clonotype was observed a handful of times. This chain joins TRBV28 and TRBJ2-3, with a possible D match to TRBD1 (6 bases). This CDR3 contains 15 residues. V shed 7 bases and J shed 0 bases, with 14 bases lying between them. CDR1 is MDHEN, CDR2 SYDVKM, per germline. CDR3 protein: CASTKWDTSTDTQYF. CDR3 in DNA: TGTGCCAGCACAAAGTGGGACACTAGCACAGATACGCAGTATTTT. The full variable domain, its missing parts supplied by reference TRBV28 and TRBJ2-3, is DVKVTQSSRYLVKRTGEKVFLECVQDMDHENMFWYRQDPGLGLRLIYFSYDVKMKEKGDIPEGYSVSREKKERFSLILESASTNQTSMYLCASTKWDTSTDTQYFGPGTRLTVL.

This clonotype has ten or more counts. V usage is TRBV11-3 and J usage is TRBJ2-1; possible D gene TRBD1, 5 bases. Germline loops: CDR1 SGHNT, CDR2 YENEEA. The CDR3 consists of 14 residues. The V gene lost 3 bases and the J gene lost 5 bases, with 11 bases spanning the gap. The CDR3 sequence: CASSFSGLNNEQFF. CDR3 DNA: TGTGCCAGCAGCTTTTCAGGGTTAAACAATGAGCAGTTCTTC.

This clonotype occurred once. The chain recombines TRBV11-1 with TRBJ2-3; D not resolved. Germline loops: CDR1 SGHAT, CDR2 FQDESV (reference sequence). V lost 2 bases to trimming and J lost 6 bases, with 9 bases between them. The CDR3 has 13 residues. CDR3 sequence (DNA): TGTGCCAGCAGCTTATCCTATGGCGATACGCAGTATTTT. Its translation: CASSLSYGDTQYF.

This clonotype was counted ten times or more. The rearrangement uses TRBV7-9 and TRBJ1-4, with D possibly TRBD1 on 5 matching bases. V lost 5 bases and J 6 bases, leaving 16 bases between the germline ends. Germline V lookup: CDR1 SEHNR, CDR2 FQNEAQ (reference sequence). The CDR3 has 15 amino acids. The CDR3 reads CASSEPTENDEKLFF. The CDR3 DNA reads as TGTGCCAGCAGCGAGCCGACAGAAAATGATGAAAAACTGTTTTTT.

Many counts were recorded for this clonotype. The chain combines TRBV20-1 with TRBJ2-3, with a tentative D call TRBD2 (6 bases). The CDR3 totals 15 residues. Between the trimmed V and J ends, which lost 4 bases and 2 bases, there was a span of 16 bases. From germline, CDR1 is DFQATT and CDR2 SNEGSKA (reference sequence). The CDR3, as DNA: TGCAGTGCTACAGTTTGGGCGGGAACCACAGATACGCAGTATTTT. Protein: CSATVWAGTTDTQYF.

V is TRBV19 and J is TRBJ2-1, with 11 nucleotides matching TRBD2. Germline CDR1 reads LNHDA; CDR2 reads SQIVND (reference sequence). V trimming: 8 bases; J trimming: 0 bases; junction bases outside the gene matches: 6. CDR3 length: 16 residues. The CDR3 DNA reads as TGTGCCAGTGAACTAGCGGGAGTGAGCTCCTACAATGAGCAGTTCTTC. Translation: CASELAGVSSYNEQFF.

This clonotype was counted many times. V usage is TRBV5-1 and J usage is TRBJ2-6; D is unresolved. V was trimmed by 2 bases and J by 4 bases, leaving 7 bases between them. Germline CDR1 and CDR2: SGHRS and YFSETQ. The CDR3 extends over 14 amino acids. CDR3 DNA: TGCGCCAGCAGCTTTGAAGGGGGGGCCAACGTCCTGACTTTC. It is translated as CASSFEGGANVLTF. Filled out from reference TRBV5-1 and TRBJ2-6, the complete variable domain reads KAGVTQTPRYLIKTRGQQVTLSCSPISGHRSVSWYQQTPGQGLQFLFEYFSETQRNKGNFPGRFSGRQFSNSRSEMNVSTLELGDSALYLCASSFEGGANVLTFGAGSRLTVL.

This clonotype came up many times. The rearrangement links TRBV5-1 to TRBJ1-1; D ambiguous. V was cut by 5 bases and J by 5 bases, with 19 bases left in between. In germline, CDR1 is SGHRS, CDR2 YFSETQ. The CDR3 loop spans 15 amino acids. This CDR3 reads CASRKVVGYWTEAFF. CDR3 DNA sequence: TGCGCCAGCAGGAAGGTTGTAGGGTATTGGACTGAAGCTTTCTTT.

There are many counts of this clonotype. The gene calls are TRBV30 and TRBJ2-7; D is possibly TRBD1 (6 bases). The CDR3 is 13 amino acids. Germline assignment: CDR1 GTSNPN and CDR2 SVGIG (reference sequence). V was pared by 4 bases and J by 0 bases, with 10 bases between. CDR3: CAWMGASSYEQYF. As DNA, the CDR3 is TGTGCCTGGATGGGGGCCAGCTCCTACGAGCAGTACTTC. Variable domain in full (rest from reference TRBV30 and TRBJ2-7): SQTIHQWPATLVQPVGSPLSLECTVEGTSNPNLYWYRQAAGRGLQLLFYSVGIGQISSEVPQNLSASRPQDRQFILSSKKLLLSDSGFYLCAWMGASSYEQYFGPGTRLTVT.

V usage is TRBV13 and J usage is TRBJ2-6; possible D gene TRBD1, 5 bases. This CDR3 is 19 amino acids long. The V end was cut by 4 bases, the J end by 0 bases, with 19 bases between. CDR1 and CDR2 (germline): PRHDT, FYEKMQ (reference sequence). CDR3 DNA: TGTGCCAGCAGCTCATCCTCCGGTGACAGCCTCTCTGGGGCCAACGTCCTGACTTTC. Protein sequence: CASSSSSGDSLSGANVLTF.

The table lists this clonotype with a few counts. The gene calls are TRBV27 and TRBJ2-7, with a possible D match to TRBD1 (6 bases). The CDR3 sequence is 13 residues long. From germline, CDR1 is MNHEY and CDR2 SMNVEV (reference sequence). V was cut by 5 bases and J by 5 bases, with 13 bases left in between. CDR3 DNA sequence: TGTGCCAGCAGTCTCAGGGGAAGGGACGAGCAGTACTTC. Protein: CASSLRGRDEQYF.

A word on this clonotype: A read error is possible here, since a much larger clone lies one base away. The rearrangement uses TRBV9 and TRBJ2-1; D is perhaps TRBD1 or TRBD2 (6 bases each). With the DNA end fitting TRBJ2-3 better, the J assignment may be wrong. This CDR3 contains 17 residues. Germline-derived CDR1 and CDR2 are SGDLS and YYNGEE. The CDR3 spells CASSEGGGLAATDTQYF. DNA of the CDR3: TGTGCCAGCAGCGAAGGAGGGGGGCTGGCTGCCACAGATACGCAGTATTTT.

In its sample, this clonotype was seen many times. This chain joins TRBV7-6 and TRBJ2-3; D gene unclear. CDR1 and CDR2 (germline): SGHVS, FNYEAQ. The CDR3 is 13 residues long. The V and J ends lost 0 bases and 3 bases respectively, with 4 bases between them. The CDR3 here is CASSLAETDTQYF. Here the CDR3 DNA reads TGTGCCAGCAGCTTAGCGGAGACAGATACGCAGTATTTT.